This T cell receptor beta chain came from a study of shared clonotypes between healthy human individuals. This CDR3 is built from 12 residues. V was clipped by 5 bases and J by 2 bases, with 6 bases between them. Germline CDR1 LNHDA, CDR2 SQIVND (reference sequence). Sequencing used immunoSEQ multiplex PCR; TCRdb keeps in-frame clones, though not all of them. The sample has 750,000 to 1,000,000 clones, 92% seen once; the top ten hold less than 25%. Terminally differentiated effector memory CD45RA+ cells were excluded by CCR7 positive selection of CD45RO-negative cells. This sequence was found in a young man in good health. Sequenced material: naive CD8+ T cells sorted from blood. The chain carries TRBV19 and TRBJ1-2; D unclear. In DNA form, the CDR3 reads TGTGCCAGTAGTCAGCTAAACTATGGCTACACCTTC. It yields the protein CASSQLNYGYTF.